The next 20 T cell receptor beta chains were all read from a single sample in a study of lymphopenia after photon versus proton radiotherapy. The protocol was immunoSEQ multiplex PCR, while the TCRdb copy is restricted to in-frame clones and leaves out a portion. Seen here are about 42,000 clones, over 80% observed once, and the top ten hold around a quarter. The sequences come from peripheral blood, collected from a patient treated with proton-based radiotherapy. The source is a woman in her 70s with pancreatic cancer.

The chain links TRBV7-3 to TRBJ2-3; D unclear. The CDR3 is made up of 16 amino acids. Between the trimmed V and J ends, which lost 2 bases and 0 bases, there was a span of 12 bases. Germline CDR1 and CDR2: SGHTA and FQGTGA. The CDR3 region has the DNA TGTGCCAGCAGCTTAGGTGGACGGAAGAGCACAGATACGCAGTATTTT. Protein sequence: CASSLGGRKSTDTQYF.

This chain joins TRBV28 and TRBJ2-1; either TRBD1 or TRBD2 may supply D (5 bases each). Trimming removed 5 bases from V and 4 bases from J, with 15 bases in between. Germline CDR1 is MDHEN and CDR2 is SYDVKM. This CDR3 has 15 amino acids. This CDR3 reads CASSPSWGRYNEQFF. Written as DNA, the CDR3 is TGTGCCAGCAGTCCCAGTTGGGGGAGATACAATGAGCAGTTCTTC.

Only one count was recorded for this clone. The CDR3 nucleotides read TGTGCCAGCAGCGTAGAGGCAGCTAACTATGGCTACACCTTC. Amino acids: CASSVEAANYGYTF. The rearrangement joins TRBV9 to TRBJ1-2, with D unresolved. The CDR3 covers 14 residues. The V gene lost 0 bases and the J gene lost 0 bases, with 6 bases spanning the gap. Germline CDR1 SGDLS, CDR2 YYNGEE.

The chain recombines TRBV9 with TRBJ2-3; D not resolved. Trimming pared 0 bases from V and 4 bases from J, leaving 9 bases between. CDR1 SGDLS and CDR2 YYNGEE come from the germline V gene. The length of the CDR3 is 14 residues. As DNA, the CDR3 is TGTGCCAGCAGCGTAGAGATAGGGTCAGATACGCAGTATTTT. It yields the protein CASSVEIGSDTQYF.

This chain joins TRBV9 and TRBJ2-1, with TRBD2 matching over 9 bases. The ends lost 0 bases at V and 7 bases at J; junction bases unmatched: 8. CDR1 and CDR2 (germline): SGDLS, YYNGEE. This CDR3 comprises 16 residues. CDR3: CASSVGLAVGLNEQFF. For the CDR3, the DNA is TGTGCCAGCAGCGTAGGACTAGCGGTTGGGCTTAATGAGCAGTTCTTC.

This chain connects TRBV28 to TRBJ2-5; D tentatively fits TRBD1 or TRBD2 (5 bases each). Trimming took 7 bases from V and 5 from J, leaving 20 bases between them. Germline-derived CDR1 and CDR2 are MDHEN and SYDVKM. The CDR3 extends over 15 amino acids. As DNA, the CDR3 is TGTGCCAGCACCCCCTGGGCAGGGAGTCGCGAGACCCAGTACTTC. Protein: CASTPWAGSRETQYF.

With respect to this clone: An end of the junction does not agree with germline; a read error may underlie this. The CDR3 protein is CASTYQGLANNEQLF. CDR3 coding DNA: TGCGCCAGCACCTACCAGGGACTAGCGAACAATGAGCAGCTCTTC. This chain connects TRBV5-1 to TRBJ2-1; 10 positions match TRBD2. CDR3 length: 15 amino acids. Germline assignment: CDR1 SGHRS and CDR2 YFSETQ.

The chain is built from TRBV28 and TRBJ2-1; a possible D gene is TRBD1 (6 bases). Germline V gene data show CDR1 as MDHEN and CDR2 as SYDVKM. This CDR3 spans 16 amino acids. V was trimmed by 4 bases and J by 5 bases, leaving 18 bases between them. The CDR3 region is CASSYQVLQGNNEQFF. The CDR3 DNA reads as TGTGCCAGCAGTTATCAGGTCCTACAGGGAAACAATGAGCAGTTCTTC.

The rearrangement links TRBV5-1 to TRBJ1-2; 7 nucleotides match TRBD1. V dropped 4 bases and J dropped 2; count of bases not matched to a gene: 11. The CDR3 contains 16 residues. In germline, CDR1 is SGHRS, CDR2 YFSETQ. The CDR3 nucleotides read TGCGCCAGCAGCGGGGGAGGACAGGTGGCGAACTATGGCTACACCTTC. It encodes CASSGGGQVANYGYTF.

The CDR3 DNA reads as TGTGCCAGCAGTGTCGGGCATACGCAGTATTTT. It yields the protein CASSVGHTQYF. The gene calls are TRBV2 and TRBJ2-3; no definite D call. V gave up 4 bases and J gave up 7 bases, with 6 bases separating them. Germline CDR1 and CDR2: SNHLY and FYNNEI. This CDR3 contains 11 residues.

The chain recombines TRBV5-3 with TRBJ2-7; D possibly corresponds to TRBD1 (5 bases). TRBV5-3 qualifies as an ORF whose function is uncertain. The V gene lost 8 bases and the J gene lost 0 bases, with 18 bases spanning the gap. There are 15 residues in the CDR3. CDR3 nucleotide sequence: TGTGCCAGCAGCGTGACAGAGTATCGCTCCTACGAGCAGTACTTC. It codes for CASSVTEYRSYEQYF.

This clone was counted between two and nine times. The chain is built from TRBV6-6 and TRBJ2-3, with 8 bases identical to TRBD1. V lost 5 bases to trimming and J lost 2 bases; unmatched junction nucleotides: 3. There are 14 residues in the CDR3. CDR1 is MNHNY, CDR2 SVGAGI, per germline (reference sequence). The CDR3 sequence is CASSGQGNTDTQYF. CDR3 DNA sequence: TGTGCCAGCAGTGGACAGGGAAACACAGATACGCAGTATTTT.

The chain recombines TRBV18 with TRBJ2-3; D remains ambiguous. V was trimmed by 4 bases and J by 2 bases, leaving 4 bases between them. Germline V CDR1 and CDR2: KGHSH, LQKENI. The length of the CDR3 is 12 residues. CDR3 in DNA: TGTGCCAGCTCACACTCCACAGATACGCAGTATTTT. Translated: CASSHSTDTQYF.

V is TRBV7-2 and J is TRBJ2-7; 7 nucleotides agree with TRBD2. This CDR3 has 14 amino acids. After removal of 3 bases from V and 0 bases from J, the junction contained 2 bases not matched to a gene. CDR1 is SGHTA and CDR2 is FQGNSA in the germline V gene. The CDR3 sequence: CASSFGGSSYEQYF. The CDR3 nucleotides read TGTGCCAGCAGCTTTGGCGGGAGCTCCTACGAGCAGTACTTC.

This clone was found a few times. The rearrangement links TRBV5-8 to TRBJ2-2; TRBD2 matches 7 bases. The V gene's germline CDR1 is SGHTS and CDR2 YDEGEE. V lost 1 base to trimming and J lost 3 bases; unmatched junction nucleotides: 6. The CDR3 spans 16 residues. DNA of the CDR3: TGTGCCAGCAGCTTGATTTGGCGGGAGCACACCGGGGAGCTGTTTTTT. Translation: CASSLIWREHTGELFF.

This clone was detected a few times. CDR3 sequence: CASSNYGLAGGNTGELFF. The DNA of the CDR3 is TGTGCCAGTAGCAATTACGGACTAGCGGGAGGGAACACCGGGGAGCTGTTTTTT. The chain employs TRBV19 and TRBJ2-2, with 14 nucleotides matching TRBD2. CDR3 size: 18 residues. The germline V gene has CDR1 LNHDA and CDR2 SQIVND (reference sequence). The V gene end was trimmed by 6 bases and the J gene end by 1 base; junction bases not matched to a gene: 7.

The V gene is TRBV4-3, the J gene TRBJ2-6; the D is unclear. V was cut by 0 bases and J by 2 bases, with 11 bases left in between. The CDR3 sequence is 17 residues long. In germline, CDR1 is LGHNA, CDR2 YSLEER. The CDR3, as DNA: TGCGCCAGCAGCCAAGATGCGGTTTTTACTGGGGCCAACGTCCTGACTTTC. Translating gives CASSQDAVFTGANVLTF.

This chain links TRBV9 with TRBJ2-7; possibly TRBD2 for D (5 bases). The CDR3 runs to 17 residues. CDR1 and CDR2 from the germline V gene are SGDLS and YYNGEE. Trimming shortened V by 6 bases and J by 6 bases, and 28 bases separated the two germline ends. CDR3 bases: TGTGCCAGCACCGATTCCCCGTTGGTAGCGACGCCCTCCGAGCAGTACTTC. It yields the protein CASTDSPLVATPSEQYF.

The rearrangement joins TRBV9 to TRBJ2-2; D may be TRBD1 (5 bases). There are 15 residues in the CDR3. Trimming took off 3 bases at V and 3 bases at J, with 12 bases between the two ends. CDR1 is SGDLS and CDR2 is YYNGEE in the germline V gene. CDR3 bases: TGTGCCAGCAGCGCCCGGTTAGGGGACACCGGGGAGCTGTTTTTT. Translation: CASSARLGDTGELFF.

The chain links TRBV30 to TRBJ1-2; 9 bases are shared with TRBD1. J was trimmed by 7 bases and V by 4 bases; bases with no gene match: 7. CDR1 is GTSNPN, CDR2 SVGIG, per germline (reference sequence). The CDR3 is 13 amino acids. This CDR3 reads CAWTRDRAAGYTF. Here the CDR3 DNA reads TGTGCCTGGACCCGGGACAGGGCGGCTGGCTACACCTTC.